Presented here are 28 T cell receptor beta chains from one specimen sequenced in a study of cytomegalovirus exposure and HLA in healthy donors. This PCR relied on a set of 60 Vbeta primers and 13 Jbeta primers. Libraries were prepared by immunoSEQ multiplex PCR; TCRdb keeps only in-frame clonotypes and omits some of them. The sample lists some 160,000 clones; around 83% were seen once. The sample taken for sequencing was PBMCs. The receptors originated from a man aged 50 or older in good health and CMV-seropositive.

The table lists this clone with many counts. The chain combines TRBV4-1 with TRBJ1-6; perhaps TRBD1 as D (6 bases). The germline CDR1 and CDR2 sequences are MGHRA and YSYEKL. V lost 1 base, J lost 8 bases, and 9 bases lay in between. The CDR3 length is 14 residues. The CDR3 reads CASSQVRGYSPLHF. CDR3 nucleotides: TGCGCCAGCAGCCAAGTTAGGGGGTATTCACCCCTCCACTTT.

The rearrangement joins TRBV18 to TRBJ1-5, with D tentatively TRBD1 (5 bases). Trimming stripped 1 base from V and 2 bases from J, with 12 bases between. The CDR3 sequence is 16 residues long. Germline V CDR1 and CDR2: KGHSH, LQKENI. The CDR3 reads CASSPLEGTGNQPQHF. As DNA, the CDR3 is TGTGCCAGCTCACCACTGGAGGGGACGGGCAATCAGCCCCAGCATTTT.

This chain joins TRBV27 and TRBJ2-2, with D maybe TRBD1 (6 bases). The V end was cut by 4 bases, the J end by 4 bases, with 16 bases between. The CDR3 is 16 residues long. Germline V gives CDR1 MNHEY, CDR2 SMNVEV (reference sequence). The CDR3: CASSSVTGFATGELFF. Written as DNA, the CDR3 is TGTGCCAGCAGTTCCGTGACAGGCTTTGCCACCGGGGAGCTGTTTTTT.

The chain couples TRBV5-1 to TRBJ1-5; D gene ambiguous. Trimming left V 1 base short and J 0 bases short, with 8 bases between. The CDR3 is made up of 15 amino acids. The germline CDR1 and CDR2 sequences are SGHRS and YFSETQ. CDR3 loop: CASSLNGNSNQPQHF. The CDR3 DNA is TGCGCCAGCAGCTTGAACGGGAATAGCAATCAGCCCCAGCATTTT.

CDR3 DNA: TGTGCCAGCAGCTTAGAGGGCGGGGGCGAGCAGTACGTC. This codes for CASSLEGGGEQYV. This chain links TRBV7-6 with TRBJ2-7, with 7 bases that match TRBD2. From germline, CDR1 is SGHVS and CDR2 FNYEAQ. Unmatched junction bases numbered 3, after V lost 1 base and J lost 6 bases. This CDR3 spans 13 amino acids.

This rearrangement joins TRBV27 to TRBJ1-5; TRBD1 matches 8 bases. The germline gives CDR1 MNHEY, CDR2 SMNVEV (reference sequence). The length of the CDR3 is 13 residues. After removal of 6 bases from V and 6 bases from J, the junction contained 4 bases not matched to a gene. The CDR3 loop reads CASRGTGGQPQHF. CDR3 DNA: TGTGCCAGCAGGGGGACAGGCGGTCAGCCCCAGCATTTT.

The genes are TRBV30 and TRBJ2-5, with 11 nucleotides matching TRBD1. The CDR3 length is 17 residues. CDR1 and CDR2 from the germline V gene are GTSNPN and SVGIG (reference sequence). The trim removed 0 bases at V and 2 bases at J, leaving 8 bases unmatched. CDR3 sequence: CAWSVRTGGFRQETQYF. CDR3 DNA sequence: TGTGCCTGGAGTGTAAGGACAGGGGGCTTTCGACAAGAGACCCAGTACTTC.

V gene TRBV7-8 combines with J gene TRBJ2-7; TRBD2 is a possible D gene (5 bases). V lost 2 bases to trimming and J lost 4 bases, with 9 bases between them. This CDR3 is built from 13 residues. Per germline, CDR1 SGHVS and CDR2 FQNEAQ. CDR3: CASSLRTGYEQYV. The CDR3 DNA is TGTGCCAGCAGCTTACGTACGGGGTACGAGCAGTACGTC.

This sequence joins TRBV5-1 and TRBJ1-3; possible D gene TRBD1, 5 bases. CDR3 length: 15 amino acids. Germline V gives CDR1 SGHRS, CDR2 YFSETQ. The ends were cut back, 0 bases at V and 0 bases at J, with 7 bases in the middle. CDR3 amino acids: CASSLEGNSGNTIYF. The CDR3 nucleotides are TGCGCCAGCAGCTTGGAGGGGAACTCTGGAAACACCATATATTTT.

CDR3 nucleotides: TGTGCCAGCAGCTCGTCGACAGGGGGATTGGGCACAGATACGCAGTATTTT. Amino acids: CASSSSTGGLGTDTQYF. This chain joins TRBV13 and TRBJ2-3; TRBD1 agrees at 9 bases. V shed 4 bases, J shed 1 base, and the junction held 9 bases outside the gene matches. The germline V gene encodes CDR1 PRHDT and CDR2 FYEKMQ (reference sequence). The CDR3 covers 17 residues. Looking up the rest from reference TRBV13 and TRBJ2-3 gives the full variable domain: AAGVIQSPRHLIKEKRETATLKCYPIPRHDTVYWYQQGPGQDPQFLISFYEKMQSDKGSIPDRFSAQQFSDYHSELNMSSLELGDSALYFCASSSSTGGLGTDTQYFGPGTRLTVL.

As for this clone: At one end the junction does not follow the germline gene, possibly because of a read error. The chain joins TRBV7-7 to TRBJ2-3; no definite D call. CDR1 SSHAT and CDR2 FNYEAQ come from the germline V gene (reference sequence). This CDR3 spans 18 amino acids. CDR3 DNA: TGTGCTAGCAGCTTAGTCTGGTTCATGAGGATCCCCACAGATACGCAGTATTTT. It encodes CASSLVWFMRIPTDTQYF.

This clone has a handful of counts. V gene TRBV19 combines with J gene TRBJ1-5; D is undetermined. Trimming removed 4 bases from V and 2 bases from J, with 12 bases in between. The V gene's germline CDR1 is LNHDA and CDR2 SQIVND (reference sequence). The CDR3 consists of 15 residues. This chain's CDR3 is CASSREAVGNQPQHF. For the CDR3, the DNA is TGTGCCAGTAGTAGGGAGGCCGTGGGCAATCAGCCCCAGCATTTT.

This clone was counted once. The V and J genes are TRBV6-1 and TRBJ1-4, with D possibly TRBD1 on 6 matching bases. Germline V gene sequence: CDR1 MNHNS, CDR2 SASEGT. The CDR3 contains 15 residues. V was trimmed by 0 bases and J by 8 bases, leaving 13 bases between them. CDR3 protein: CASSEAGRGEEKLFF. Written as DNA, the CDR3 is TGTGCCAGCAGTGAAGCGGGCAGGGGTGAGGAAAAACTGTTTTTT.

This chain joins TRBV9 and TRBJ2-5; D is perhaps TRBD1 (5 bases). V gave up 3 bases and J gave up 4 bases, with 13 bases separating them. This CDR3 has 14 residues. The germline V gene encodes CDR1 SGDLS and CDR2 YYNGEE. The CDR3 reads CASSGAGWGETQYF. The CDR3 bases are TGTGCCAGCAGCGGCGCAGGGTGGGGAGAGACCCAGTACTTC.

The CDR3, as DNA: TGTGCCAGCAGTTACTCCGTGAGAGGGGGCTACACCTTC. Protein sequence: CASSYSVRGGYTF. V and J are TRBV6-6 and TRBJ1-2; unclear D gene. CDR1 and CDR2 from the germline V gene are MNHNY and SVGAGI (reference sequence). V was cut by 0 bases and J by 8 bases, with 10 bases left in between. This CDR3 is 13 amino acids long.

V gene TRBV4-1 combines with J gene TRBJ2-5; D unresolved. Trimming left V 1 base short and J 1 base short, with 10 bases between. Germline loops: CDR1 MGHRA, CDR2 YSYEKL. The CDR3 totals 15 residues. CDR3 in amino acids: CASSQAPGLQETQYF. CDR3 nucleotide sequence: TGCGCCAGCAGCCAAGCCCCAGGCCTCCAAGAGACCCAGTACTTC.

This clone came up a few times. J is TRBJ1-3 and V is TRBV18, with D hard to call. Germline V gene lookup returns CDR1 KGHSH and CDR2 LQKENI. Trimming removed 2 bases from V and 0 bases from J, with 14 bases in between. The CDR3 is 17 amino acids. The CDR3 region is CASSPMGPPVSGNTIYF. CDR3 DNA: TGTGCCAGCTCACCAATGGGCCCCCCAGTCTCTGGAAACACCATATATTTT.

The chain is built from TRBV10-3 and TRBJ1-2; 7 bases line up with TRBD1. V lost 0 bases and J lost 6; bases outside the gene matches: 7. This CDR3 comprises 15 residues. Germline lookup yields CDR1 ENHRY and CDR2 SYGVKD. CDR3 nucleotides: TGTGCCATCAGTGAGTCAGGGGGGACAGCTGATGGCTACACCTTC. Translation: CAISESGGTADGYTF.

This clone was recorded a few times. This chain links TRBV7-6 with TRBJ2-5; 9 bases are shared with TRBD2. The CDR3 extends over 14 amino acids. Germline loops: CDR1 SGHVS, CDR2 FNYEAQ. The junction had 2 bases not matched to a gene; V was cut back by 1 base and J by 5 bases. The CDR3 loop reads CASSLVAGGETQYF. Here the CDR3 DNA reads TGTGCCAGCAGCTTAGTTGCGGGAGGGGAGACCCAGTACTTC.

The chain combines TRBV5-5 with TRBJ1-1, with TRBD1 as a possible D gene (5 bases). Trimming cost V 2 bases and J 1 base, with 9 bases left between them. The CDR3 is 14 amino acids. Germline V CDR1 and CDR2: SGHKS, YYEKEE (reference sequence). CDR3 region: CASSFKGENTEAFF. CDR3 bases: TGTGCCAGCAGCTTTAAAGGGGAGAACACTGAAGCTTTCTTT.

The chain employs TRBV9 and TRBJ2-7; TRBD1 matches 7 bases. The germline V gene encodes CDR1 SGDLS and CDR2 YYNGEE. The CDR3 spans 13 residues. The V segment lost 3 bases and the J segment 3 bases; nucleotides outside the gene matches: 3. This CDR3 reads CASSDRDSYEQYF. In DNA, the CDR3 is TGTGCCAGCAGCGACCGGGACAGCTACGAGCAGTACTTC.

The J gene is TRBJ2-3, the V gene TRBV19; D not resolved. CDR3 size: 13 residues. Germline V gene data show CDR1 as LNHDA and CDR2 as SQIVND (reference sequence). Deletions cut 5 bases from V and 5 bases from J, with 11 bases between. The CDR3 DNA follows: TGTGCCAGTAGTGGCCTAGATCAAGATACGCAGTATTTT. Protein product: CASSGLDQDTQYF.

The gene calls are TRBV5-1 and TRBJ1-1, with TRBD1 matching 8 bases. V was clipped by 4 bases and J by 0 bases; unmatched bases: 14. Germline-derived CDR1 and CDR2 are SGHRS and YFSETQ. The CDR3 contains 18 residues. For the CDR3, the DNA is TGCGCCAGCAGCACAGGGACAGGCCTTAGCCGATTGAACACTGAAGCTTTCTTT. Amino acid sequence: CASSTGTGLSRLNTEAFF.

The count of this clone is one. This chain uses TRBV7-9 with TRBJ1-3, with TRBD1 matching 7 bases. This CDR3 spans 14 amino acids. CDR1 is SEHNR, CDR2 FQNEAQ, per germline (reference sequence). Trimming took 5 bases from V and 6 from J; bases not matched to a gene: 7. CDR3 residues: CASSPGDSSNTIYF. The CDR3 DNA is TGTGCCAGCAGCCCGGGGGACAGCTCAAACACCATATATTTT.

This clone was counted only a few times. The chain joins TRBV10-3 to TRBJ2-1; TRBD2 aligns across 8 bases. With 3 bases clipped from V and 7 bases from J, the junction kept 8 bases outside the gene matches. The CDR3 extends over 15 amino acids. The germline V gene has CDR1 ENHRY and CDR2 SYGVKD. CDR3 residues: CAISESGRRENEQFF. Here the CDR3 DNA reads TGTGCCATCAGTGAAAGCGGGAGACGCGAAAATGAGCAGTTCTTC.

This chain uses TRBV4-1 with TRBJ2-2, with 10 bases fitting TRBD2. CDR1 is MGHRA and CDR2 is YSYEKL in the germline V gene. Trimming cost V 1 base and J 6 bases; bases outside gene matches: 8. The CDR3 sequence is 17 residues long. DNA of the CDR3: TGCGCCAGCAGCCAAGGTAGTAGCGGGGGGTTTGCCGGGGAGCTGTTTTTT. It specifies CASSQGSSGGFAGELFF.

This chain joins TRBV27 and TRBJ2-5; tentative D call: TRBD1 (6 bases). Judging by the DNA end, TRBJ2-7 fits better; the J call may be wrong. Per germline, CDR1 MNHEY and CDR2 SMNVEV (reference sequence). The CDR3 runs 15 residues. The CDR3 sequence: CASSSPGQGTYEQYF. As DNA, the CDR3 is TGTGCCAGCAGTTCCCCTGGGCAGGGGACCTACGAGCAGTACTTC.

This clone was seen more than once but under ten times. This chain connects TRBV21-1 to TRBJ2-7; the table's D call, TRBD2, has no DNA check behind it. TRBV21-1 is shown as a pseudogene. The CDR3 runs 18 residues. This chain's CDR3 is CASSKARAGGPPYCEQYV. CDR3 nucleotide sequence: TGTGCCAGCAGTAAGGCGAGAGCGGGAGGGCCCCCCTACTGCGAGCAGTACGTC.